This TCR beta chain stems from a study of cytomegalovirus exposure and HLA in healthy donors (TCRdb year 2017). About the study as a whole: An earlier analysis of more than 550 of the donors reported 276 Gb of sequence data and 95 million to 130 million unique TCR beta sequences obtained from about 179 million T cells. About 300 gigabases of sequencing data and tens of millions of unique TCR sequences were included in an early release covering roughly 700 HLA-typed donors. Of the 398 genotyped donors, over 65% fell in the genetic ancestry cluster associated with self-reported Caucasian donors. The study aimed to test whether signatures of past pathogen exposure could be identified by cataloging public T cell receptors. The study profiled the T cell repertoires of hundreds of subjects by immunosequencing and related them to cytomegalovirus serostatus. Along with the roughly 670-subject first cohort, a separate validation cohort of over 90 different subjects was used. High-throughput TCR immunosequencing, statistical association of individual TCRs with disease status, and machine learning were combined to predict cytomegalovirus infection status. To study patterns of TCR occurrence, a later analysis re-analyzed previously published TCR beta repertoires from several hundred donors and added high-resolution HLA genotyping. In the later analysis, no new phenotypic data were used to find candidate immune exposures; instead, reliance was placed on TCR beta sequences and their occurrence across donors. An earlier analysis of 587 of the donors used high-throughput TCR beta sequencing to judge whether each TCR beta V gene segment behaved as functional or pseudogenic. Alongside the repertoire data, information on donor age, sex, ethnicity and CMV serostatus was compiled. A later genetic analysis took genome-wide SNP genotypes for about 55% of the 666 donors and used that subset as a discovery cohort. All discovery cohort repertoires had been generated using a single sequencing platform. HLA typing included class I and class II loci at four-digit resolution. The number of donors typed differed by locus, with about 620-630 for A, B, C, DRB1 and DQB1, roughly 520 for DQA1, nearly 610 for DPA1, and around 450 for DPB1. A few DR-DQ haplotypes were treated as single units for association and clustering because of strong linkage in the cohort. Among some 410 genotyped donors of the cohort, an average of roughly 230,000 unique TCR beta nucleotide sequences was sequenced per donor, of which about 18% were non-productive. The paper's findings and limits, for the study overall: The 87-base-pair reads could not distinguish some IMGT-functional V segments, including TRBV6-2 and TRBV6-3, so those segments were excluded. A later analysis reported that several top co-occurrence clusters appeared linked to parvovirus B19, influenza, CMV and Epstein-Barr virus. At a false discovery rate of 0.05, a later analysis linked 16,951 TCR beta sequences to specific HLA alleles. The earlier analysis of 587 of the donors excluded some 15 rarely observed V segments, including chromosome 9 orphons, because counts were too low. Cytomegalovirus status was reported to be diagnosed by the classifier with high specificity and sensitivity in both the original and validation cohorts. A cluster of highly shared sequence variants was judged likely to represent a technical artifact of the sequencing pipeline. A later analysis found that TCR association rates varied across HLA loci, with DRB1 alleles showing the most associated TCRs and HLA-C alleles the fewest. Most CMV-associated TCR beta chains appeared to be HLA-restricted in a later analysis, and the HLA associations seemed to be driven largely by CMV exposure. HLA typing was unavailable for some donors at each locus, so association tests used only the typed subset. Linkage disequilibrium might explain the correlated functional status among segregating V segments, but an unknown experimental factor could not be ruled out. An association between a missense DCLRE1C variant and V-gene and J-gene trimming of TCR beta chains was found in a later genetic analysis and replicated in an independent cohort. A further reported finding was that TCR beta sequences accurately predicted the HLA-A and HLA-B alleles for most subjects in the first cohort. A later analysis found that HLA-associated TCR beta chains were more clonally expanded and had lower generation probabilities than equally common non-associated chains. The cohort was sequenced for TCR beta chains only, and without alpha or paired-chain data the features that could be detected were limited. Compared with the 666-donor mean, donors in an Asian-associated ancestry cluster had fewer N-insertions in productive TCRs, according to a later genetic analysis. The study gave a list of about 150 TCR beta chains associated with cytomegalovirus. CMV serostatus was the only immune exposure information available for the cohort. The authors suggested that the approach could potentially be extended to other disease states and immunological phenotypes. Strong co-occurrence of HLA alleles, especially DR and DQ, made assigning TCR associations to individual alleles difficult. Across donors, most TCR sequences were observed very rarely, whereas some public TCRs were present in many individuals. In vitro tests confirmed that a few of the cytomegalovirus-associated TCR beta chains recognize cytomegalovirus antigens. An earlier analysis of approximately 570 of the donors showed that most TCR beta V segments appeared in productive rearrangements either about 87% or about 30% of the time, which broadly matched IMGT annotations. Presence/absence analyses assumed roughly uniform sequencing depth across donors, an assumption that may not hold.

CDR1 LGHNA and CDR2 YNFKEQ were looked up in the germline V gene. Counted from cysteine to phenylalanine, this CDR3 has 16 amino acids. Only the CDR3 region is kept as DNA, spanning 48 bases read in frame from base 1. Unmatched junction bases come to 4, with V trimmed by 0 bases and J by 4 bases. Libraries were made using the immunoSEQ multiplex PCR assay. A mixture of 60 forward primers for TCR Vbeta segments and 13 reverse primers for TCR Jbeta segments was used in the multiplex PCR. Amplification of the CDR3 region of rearranged TCR beta genes was performed with a multiplex PCR assay on genomic DNA. The Illumina HiSeq System was used to sequence the amplified TCR beta libraries as 87-base-pair reads. The authors' analysis ran thus. A later analysis tallied roughly 76 million unique TCR beta chains across the 550 to 850 repertoires, and around 10 million of those chains were shared by two or more donors. Raw reads were error-corrected and collapsed into unique sequences by a nearest-neighbor algorithm in which closely related sequences were merged to remove PCR and sequencing errors. To assign V, D and J gene segments, CDR3 sequences were aligned to IMGT reference sequences. For a sequence to be retained, at least a six-nucleotide match to both a V gene segment and a J gene segment was required. A rearrangement counted as productive if the CDR3 had no stop codons and remained in frame with V and J, and every other rearrangement counted as non-productive. Following IMGT convention, CDR3 was defined as the stretch from the second conserved V-encoded cysteine up to the conserved J-encoded phenylalanine. The earlier analysis of 500 to 750 of the donors excluded any sequence lacking an unambiguous match to a single V gene segment. An earlier analysis of 587 of the donors classified V segments as functional when productive rearrangements were above 56.7% and as segregating when the standard deviation between donors was above 5%. A statistical classification framework was developed to diagnose cytomegalovirus status using the catalog of TCR beta chain sequences. V and J gene assignment, in a later analysis, came from comparing TCR nucleotide sequences with IMGT/GENE-DB human TR gene sequences. A later analysis assigned CDR3 sequences and most-parsimonious VDJ recombination scenarios with the TCRdist pipeline. In a later analysis, each TCR beta chain was defined by its CDR3 amino acid sequence together with its V-gene family, and reads without a unique V-gene family were excluded. A later analysis removed several hundred highly shared, low-generation-probability nucleotide sequences to deal with suspected cross-contamination and a sequencing artifact. For each public chain, a later analysis derived a clonal expansion index from normalized ranks of inferred template counts within each repertoire. Generation probabilities in a later analysis came from a VDJ recombination model fitted to out-of-frame rearrangements, and those results were checked against IGoR. In a later analysis, hypergeometric tests were used to score TCR-TCR, TCR-HLA and TCR-CMV co-occurrence, with a repertoire-size bias correction applied to TCR pairs. False discovery rates were estimated in a later analysis by permuting HLA or CMV assignments 20 times. In a later analysis, co-occurring TCRs were grouped using DBSCAN, and TCRdist sequence similarity was added for clustering within HLA-allele-positive subsets. Repertoires with fewer than 30,000 or more than 120,000 public chains, plus five repertoires with anomalous nucleotide sharing, were excluded from co-occurrence clustering. The table was pulled from immuneACCESS by TCRdb, which kept in-frame rearrangements only. Such tables lose some clones; where checked, under half of the loss comes from unresolved V genes, and the rest has no known cause. The V and J calls and clone size were taken over from that table, and D and trimming were inferred from the DNA. For this sample there are 170,000 or so clones; 75% to 80% appear just once. 3% to 3.5% of the sample is taken by the ten largest.

The cohort comprised 710 or so healthy bone marrow donors. Cohort members were all nominally healthy when sampled, although unrecorded immune exposures were likely present. The donor was CMV seronegative and belonged to the group of 350 or so seronegative cohort members. A peripheral blood sample was collected from each donor, and TCR beta sequencing was performed on peripheral blood mononuclear cells. The Qiagen DNeasy Blood Extraction Kit was used to extract genomic DNA from the blood cell samples. Remarks on this clone: Its antigen is unknown. No base-level quality is on record; no much larger clone is a single base apart.

The chain is assembled from TRBV4-2 and TRBJ2-7; 12 junctional bases match TRBD1. Sequencing input: PBMCs. This TCR was recovered from a woman aged 40 to 50 in good health and CMV-seronegative. The encoded CDR3 is CASSQDPGQGAYEQYF. The sequenced DNA is TGTGCCAGCAGCCAAGATCCGGGACAGGGGGCTTACGAGCAGTACTTC.